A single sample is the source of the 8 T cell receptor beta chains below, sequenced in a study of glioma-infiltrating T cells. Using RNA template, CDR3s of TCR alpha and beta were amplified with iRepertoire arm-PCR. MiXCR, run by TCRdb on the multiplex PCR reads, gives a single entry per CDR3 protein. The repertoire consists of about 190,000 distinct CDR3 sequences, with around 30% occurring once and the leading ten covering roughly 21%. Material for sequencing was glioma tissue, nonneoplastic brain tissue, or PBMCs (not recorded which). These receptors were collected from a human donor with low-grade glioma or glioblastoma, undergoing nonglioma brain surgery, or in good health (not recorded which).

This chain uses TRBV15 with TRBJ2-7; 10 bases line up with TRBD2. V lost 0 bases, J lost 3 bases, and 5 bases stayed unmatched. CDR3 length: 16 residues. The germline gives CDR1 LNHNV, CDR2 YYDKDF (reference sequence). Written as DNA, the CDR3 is TGTGCCACCAGCAGAGATGGAGCGGGAGGGCACTACGAGCAGTACTTC. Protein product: CATSRDGAGGHYEQYF.

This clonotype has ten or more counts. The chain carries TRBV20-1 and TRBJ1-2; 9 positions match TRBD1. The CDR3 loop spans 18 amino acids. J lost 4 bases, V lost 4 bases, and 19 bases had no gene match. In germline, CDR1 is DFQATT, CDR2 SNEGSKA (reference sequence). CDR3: CSAIPLGGQGQISYGYTF. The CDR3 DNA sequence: TGCAGTGCTATTCCCTTAGGGGGACAGGGACAAATTAGCTATGGCTACACCTTC.

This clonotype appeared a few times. The CDR3, as DNA: TGCGCCAGCAGCCAAGATACGGGTCGGGGCGCCTATGGCTACACCTTC. It yields the protein CASSQDTGRGAYGYTF. The chain is built from TRBV4-3 and TRBJ1-2; the D gene is possibly TRBD1 (5 bases). This CDR3 is built from 16 residues. V shed 0 bases and J shed 4 bases, with 15 bases lying between them. CDR1 is LGHNA and CDR2 is YSLEER in the germline V gene.

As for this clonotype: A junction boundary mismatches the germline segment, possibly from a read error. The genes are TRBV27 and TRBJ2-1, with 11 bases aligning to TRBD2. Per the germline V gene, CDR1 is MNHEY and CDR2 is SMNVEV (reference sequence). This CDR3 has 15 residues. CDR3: CASSLGLAGYSEKFF. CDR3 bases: TGTGCCAGCAGTTTAGGACTAGCGGGCTACAGTGAGAAGTTCTTC.

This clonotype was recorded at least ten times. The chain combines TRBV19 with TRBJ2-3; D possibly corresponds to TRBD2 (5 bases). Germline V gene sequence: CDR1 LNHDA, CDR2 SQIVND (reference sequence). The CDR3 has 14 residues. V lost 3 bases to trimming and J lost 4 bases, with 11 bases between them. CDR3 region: CASSIGPGADTQYF. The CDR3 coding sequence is TGTGCCAGTAGTATCGGCCCCGGGGCAGATACGCAGTATTTT. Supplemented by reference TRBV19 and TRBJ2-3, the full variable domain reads DGGITQSPKYLFRKEGQNVTLSCEQNLNHDAMYWYRQDPGQGLRLIYYSQIVNDFQKGDIAEGYSVSREKKESFPLTVTSAQKNPTAFYLCASSIGPGADTQYFGPGTRLTVL.

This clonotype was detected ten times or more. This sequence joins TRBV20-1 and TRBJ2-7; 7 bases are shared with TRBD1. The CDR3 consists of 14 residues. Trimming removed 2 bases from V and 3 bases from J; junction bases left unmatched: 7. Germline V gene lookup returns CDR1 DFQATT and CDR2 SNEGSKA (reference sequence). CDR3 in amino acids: CSARTGQQFYEQYF. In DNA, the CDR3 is TGCAGTGCTAGAACGGGACAGCAATTCTACGAGCAGTACTTC.

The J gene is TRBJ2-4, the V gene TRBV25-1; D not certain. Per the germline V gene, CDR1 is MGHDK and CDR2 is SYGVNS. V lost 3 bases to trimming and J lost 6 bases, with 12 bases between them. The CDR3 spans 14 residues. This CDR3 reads CASSDSSRGNIQYF. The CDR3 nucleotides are TGTGCCAGCAGTGACTCTTCCCGTGGAAACATTCAGTACTTC.

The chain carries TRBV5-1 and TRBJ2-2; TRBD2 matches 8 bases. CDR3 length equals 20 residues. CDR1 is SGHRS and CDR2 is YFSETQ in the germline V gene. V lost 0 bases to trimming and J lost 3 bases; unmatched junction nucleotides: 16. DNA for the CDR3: TGCGCCAGCAGCTTGGTCCCGTTTGCAAGTAGCGGGACCCACACCGGGGAGCTGTTTTTT. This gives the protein CASSLVPFASSGTHTGELFF.